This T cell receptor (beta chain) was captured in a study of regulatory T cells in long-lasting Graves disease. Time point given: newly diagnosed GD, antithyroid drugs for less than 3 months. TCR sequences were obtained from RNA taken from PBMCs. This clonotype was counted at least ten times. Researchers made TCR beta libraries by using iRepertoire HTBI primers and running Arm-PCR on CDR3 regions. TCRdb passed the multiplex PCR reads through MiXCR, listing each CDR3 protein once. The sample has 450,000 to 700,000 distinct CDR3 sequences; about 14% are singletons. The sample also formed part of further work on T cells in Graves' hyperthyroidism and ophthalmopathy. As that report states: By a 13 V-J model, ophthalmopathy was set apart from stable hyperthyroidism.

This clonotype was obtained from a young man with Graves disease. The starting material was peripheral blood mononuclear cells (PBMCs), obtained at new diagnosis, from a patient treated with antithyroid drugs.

CDR3 sequence: CSARGQGDTEAFF. CDR3 nucleotides: TGCAGTGCACGGGGACAGGGTGACACTGAAGCTTTCTTT. V is TRBV20-1 and J is TRBJ1-1; 9 bases align to TRBD1. Germline loops: CDR1 DFQATT, CDR2 SNEGSKA (reference sequence). Losses at the gene ends were 6 bases for V and 3 bases for J; bases not matched to a gene: 5. This CDR3 region has 13 residues.